The present entry profiles one T cell receptor beta chain with its context. The antigen remains undetermined. Researchers prepared the TRB cDNA libraries using 5' RACE with UMI labels. TCRdb re-called the 5' RACE reads; every CDR3 protein appears as one record, without DNA. This sample carries about 150,000 distinct CDR3 sequences, with 0.49% going to the ten biggest clones. These data belong to a study of CXCR3-negative and CXCR3-positive naive CD8 T cells. Notes on the study in general: In CXCR3-positive naive cells, the TRB CDR3s were more hydrophobic than in CXCR3-negative naive cells. Unlike memory cells, which differed, naive CXCR3-negative and CXCR3-positive cells had similar TRBV-TRBJ usage.

The sequenced material came from naive CXCR3+ CD8+ T cells from blood. The subset is: CD45RO-CCR7+CD27+CD95- naive CD8+ T cells expressing CXCR3 (TNR3+). The receptor comes from a human donor in good health. Some clones in this sample may be carry-over from other donors' samples.

This CDR3 is CASSLEGAGGTDTQYF. The chain uses TRBV5-6 and TRBJ2-3; TCRdb selects TRBD1, and the lack of DNA leaves this call unchecked. From germline, CDR1 is SGHDT and CDR2 YYEEEE. The CDR3 contains 16 residues.